This T cell receptor beta chain emerged from a study of T cells in tuberculosis (dated by TCRdb to 2017 to 2018). In the study overall: The study combined CD1B tetramers and high-throughput TCR immunosequencing to characterize T cells specific for the mycobacterial lipid antigen glucose monomycolate (GMM). IGRA-negative adolescents, IGRA-positive adolescents with latent tuberculosis and adults with active tuberculosis, approximately nine per group, were compared in a South African clinical cohort.

At study entry, adolescents were screened for latent tuberculosis infection by tuberculin skin test and QuantiFERON-TB GOLD In-Tube IGRA. Unsorted cryopreserved PBMC were immunosequenced, covering on average approximately 91,000 T cells per clinical donor. Eleven high schools in the Worcester region of the Western Cape, South Africa, served as enrollment sites for adolescents aged 12 to 18 years. About 10 M. tuberculosis-infected adolescents and some 10 uninfected adolescents, matched for age and sex, were selected. PBMC from adolescents were isolated by density centrifugation from freshly drawn heparinized blood and then cryopreserved. The immunoSEQ multiplex PCR assay was used to generate TCR libraries, with TCR-beta and/or TCR-alpha/delta assays applied to each sample. The amplified TCR libraries were sequenced using the Illumina high-throughput platform. On the study's bioinformatics: Clustering and dimensionality reduction relied on pairwise TCRdist distances among GMM-specific receptors from T cells that were either sorted ex vivo or expanded in vitro. The score assigned to each clinical repertoire was mean NN-distance, meaning the average TCRdist to the nearest 10% of tetramer-positive reference sequences. GEM TCR motif frequency was calculated as the fraction of unique TCRs that matched known GEM sequences by V/J usage and CDR3 length. Active tuberculosis was classified by linear discriminant analysis with leave-one-out cross-validation, implemented in scikit-learn. TCRdb took over this immuneACCESS table, retaining in-frame rearrangements with V and J assigned. Such tables are incomplete; in checked studies, under half of the missing clones stem from an unresolved V gene, and the remainder is unexplained. The V and J calls and clone size come from that table; D and trimming were worked out from the DNA. The sample records approximately 30,000 clones, roughly nine tenths of which are singletons. The top ten constitute about 2.2% of the sample.

What the work shows at the level of the full study, not this receptor alone: Smaller NN-distances were partly driven by shorter CDR3-alpha lengths in active tuberculosis patients, and statistical significance was not reached for the TCR-beta difference. Active tuberculosis TCR-alpha repertoires showed smaller mean NN-distances to GMM-specific TCRs than IGRA-negative controls, suggesting clonal expansion of these TCRs. Using GEM motif frequencies, a classifier achieved approximately 73% accuracy, whereas a classifier built on the diverse GMM-specific repertoire got to around 86% accuracy (AUROC around 0.88). Which clinical samples got chosen depended on the availability of cryopreserved specimens, and the active tuberculosis cases were adults, whereas the controls were adolescents.

The CDR3 runs 14 residues from the cysteine to the phenylalanine. Solely the CDR3 DNA is kept, with 42 bases framed from the first base. The germline V gene yields SGHDN for CDR1 and FVKESK for CDR2. Trimming removed 3 bases from V and 0 bases from J, leaving 8 bases between the germline ends. To note about this clone: Its specific antigen is unknown. It has no much larger one-base neighbor in the sample; base qualities were not kept.

The sequenced material came from PBMCs. The source of this sequence is a donor aged 10 to 29 with latent tuberculosis or without tuberculosis infection. The rearrangement combines TRBV14 with TRBJ1-1; perhaps TRBD1 is the D gene, with 6 bases matching. The DNA sequence follows: TGTGCCAGCAGCCAGGGGGCCGTGAACACTGAAGCTTTCTTT. The translation is CASSQGAVNTEAFF.